This entry concerns a single T cell receptor beta chain. Its antigen is as yet unknown. TCRdb ran MiXCR on the reads and lists one entry per CDR3 protein. The sample yields some 700,000 distinct CDR3 sequences, approximately 34% seen once. The data were obtained in a study of T cell repertoires in cytomegalovirus infection. Study overall: CMV infection together with matching HLA type was indicated by public TCR beta signatures.

Study results and caveats: Ex vivo responses were dominated by HLA-C-restricted CMV-specific TCR beta clonotypes. The cumulative frequency of public TCR beta families identified carriers of CMV plus the relevant HLA.

The receptor was isolated from a human donor in good health (CMV status not recorded). Some clones in this sample may be carry-over from other donors' samples. Source material: PBMCs.

CDR3 bases: TGTGCCAGCAGTTATGGGCTATTCACCGGGGAGCTGTTTTTT. This translates into CASSYGLFTGELFF. The chain is built from TRBV28 and TRBJ2-2; no definite D call. V was trimmed by 4 bases and J by 4 bases, leaving 10 bases between them. CDR3 length equals 14 residues. Germline V gene lookup returns CDR1 MDHEN and CDR2 SYDVKM.